The rows below give T cell receptor beta chains drawn from one sample of a study of shared T cell receptors in the human thymus. The protocol was immunoSEQ multiplex PCR, while the TCRdb copy is restricted to in-frame clones and leaves out a portion. The table includes just under 550,000 clones, around three quarters detected once. These data were also filed under a second study, of human thymus T cells.

Sample: thymocytes. The receptors shown here come from a boy younger than two with a congenital heart defect. Both conserved end residues are part of each CDR3. The D gene is left open where the match is weak. Clone size appears in some rows only: once, few, many, or a class for an expanded clone.

D	size	V	J	CDR3	DNA
.	.	TRBV19	TRBJ2-1	CASSISVAGHLRDEQFF	TGTGCCAGTAGTATCTCTGTGGCGGGCCACCTTCGGGATGAGCAGTTCTTC
TRBD1	.	TRBV18	TRBJ1-1	CASSRLRQGLRSEAFF	TGTGCCAGCTCACGGCTAAGACAGGGGCTCAGGTCTGAAGCTTTCTTT
TRBD1	.	TRBV6-5	TRBJ2-5	CASSTGTDQETQYF	TGTGCCAGCAGTACTGGGACAGACCAAGAGACCCAGTACTTC
.	once	TRBV4-1	TRBJ2-7	CASSLWGGAVDSAYEQYF	TGCGCCAGCAGCCTATGGGGAGGAGCGGTAGATAGTGCCTACGAGCAGTACTTC
.	.	TRBV19	TRBJ1-2	CASSKREKQFFYGYTF	TGTGCCAGTAGTAAAAGGGAGAAGCAATTTTTCTATGGCTACACCTTC
TRBD1	.	TRBV6-6	TRBJ2-4	CASSYDRALAKNIQYF	TGTGCCAGCAGTTACGACAGGGCTCTAGCCAAAAACATTCAGTACTTC
TRBD2	few	TRBV5-1	TRBJ2-2	CASTPDSGRAGNTGELFF	TGCGCCAGCACCCCGGACAGCGGGAGGGCCGGGAACACCGGGGAGCTGTTTTTT
TRBD2	.	TRBV15	TRBJ2-7	CATSRSGGRVTYEQYF	TGTGCCACCAGCAGATCGGGGGGGCGCGTGACTTACGAGCAGTACTTC
TRBD1	.	TRBV30	TRBJ1-1	CASRRGQGLNTEAFF	TGTGCGTCCAGGAGGGGACAGGGACTGAACACTGAAGCTTTCTTT
TRBD2	.	TRBV6-5	TRBJ2-7	CASSKWAGVRYEQYF	TGTGCCAGCAGCAAGTGGGCGGGAGTTCGCTACGAGCAGTACTTC
TRBD2	.	TRBV6-5	TRBJ2-6	CASSYRDYSGANVLTF	TGTGCCAGCAGTTACAGGGACTACTCTGGGGCCAACGTCCTGACTTTC
.	.	TRBV10-1	TRBJ2-3	CASIRFPREGRGLTQYF	TGCGCCAGCATTCGATTCCCCAGAGAGGGTCGAGGTTTGACGCAGTATTTT
TRBD2	once	TRBV4-1	TRBJ2-3	CASSQGGTFEQYF	TGCGCCAGCAGCCAGGGGGGGACTTTCGAGCAGTATTTT
TRBD1	.	TRBV9	TRBJ2-3	CASSVATGTGDGTDTQYF	TGTGCCAGCAGCGTAGCTACGGGGACAGGGGATGGCACAGATACGCAGTATTTT
.	.	TRBV9	TRBJ1-1	CASSSRGGRGTEAFF	TGTGCCAGCAGCTCCCGGGGCGGGAGGGGCACTGAAGCTTTCTTT
TRBD1	.	TRBV6-6	TRBJ2-7	CASTRGLHISYEQYF	TGTGCCAGCACCAGGGGGCTCCATATTTCCTACGAGCAGTACTTC
TRBD1	.	TRBV18	TRBJ2-2	CASSPIRGRLNTGELFF	TGTGCCAGCTCACCAATCAGGGGGAGATTGAACACCGGGGAGCTGTTTTTT
.	.	TRBV5-6	TRBJ1-2	CASSLVAFPPFPLYGYTF	TGTGCCAGCAGCTTGGTGGCCTTTCCTCCATTCCCGCTCTATGGCTACACCTTC
TRBD1	.	TRBV4-1	TRBJ1-2	CASSQDNRDRGQNGYTF	TGCGCCAGCAGCCAAGACAACCGGGACAGGGGGCAGAATGGCTACACCTTC
TRBD2	.	TRBV29-1	TRBJ2-1	CSVGAWVAGASNEQFF	TGCAGCGTTGGGGCCTGGGTAGCGGGAGCCAGCAATGAGCAGTTCTTC
.	.	TRBV4-1	TRBJ2-2	CASSQPQGGFNTGELFF	TGCGCCAGCAGCCAACCGCAGGGGGGATTTAACACCGGGGAGCTGTTTTTT
TRBD2	.	TRBV9	TRBJ2-1	CASSAPRLAGGIHEQFF	TGTGCCAGCAGCGCACCACGACTGGCGGGAGGCATCCATGAGCAGTTCTTC
TRBD1	.	TRBV29-1	TRBJ1-1	CSVEDRVWGNTEAFF	TGCAGCGTAGAGGACAGGGTATGGGGAAACACTGAAGCTTTCTTT
.	few	TRBV5-1	TRBJ1-5	CASSPRQVGNQPQHF	TGCGCCAGCAGCCCCAGACAGGTCGGGAATCAGCCCCAGCATTTT
TRBD1	.	TRBV27	TRBJ2-3	CASREQGARSTDTQYF	TGTGCCAGCAGGGAGCAGGGGGCGCGTAGCACAGATACGCAGTATTTT
.	.	TRBV30	TRBJ2-1	CAWSKRGGTGHNEQFF	TGTGCCTGGAGCAAGAGGGGGGGGACCGGACACAATGAGCAGTTCTTC